This TCR beta chain was captured by sequencing in a study of CXCR3-negative and CXCR3-positive naive CD8 T cells. 5' RACE that incorporated UMI labels was used to prepare the TRB cDNA libraries. TCRdb re-called the 5' RACE reads and gives one entry per CDR3 protein, without DNA. The table lists tens of thousands of distinct CDR3 sequences. Germline V gene lookup returns CDR1 MNHEY and CDR2 SMNVEV (reference sequence). The CDR3 consists of 13 residues. The chain has TRBV27 and TRBJ2-7. This receptor was identified in a human donor in good health. Some clones in this sample may be carry-over from other donors' samples. Sequencing was carried out using memory CD8+ T cells from blood. This chain's CDR3 is CASSFSSTYEQYF.